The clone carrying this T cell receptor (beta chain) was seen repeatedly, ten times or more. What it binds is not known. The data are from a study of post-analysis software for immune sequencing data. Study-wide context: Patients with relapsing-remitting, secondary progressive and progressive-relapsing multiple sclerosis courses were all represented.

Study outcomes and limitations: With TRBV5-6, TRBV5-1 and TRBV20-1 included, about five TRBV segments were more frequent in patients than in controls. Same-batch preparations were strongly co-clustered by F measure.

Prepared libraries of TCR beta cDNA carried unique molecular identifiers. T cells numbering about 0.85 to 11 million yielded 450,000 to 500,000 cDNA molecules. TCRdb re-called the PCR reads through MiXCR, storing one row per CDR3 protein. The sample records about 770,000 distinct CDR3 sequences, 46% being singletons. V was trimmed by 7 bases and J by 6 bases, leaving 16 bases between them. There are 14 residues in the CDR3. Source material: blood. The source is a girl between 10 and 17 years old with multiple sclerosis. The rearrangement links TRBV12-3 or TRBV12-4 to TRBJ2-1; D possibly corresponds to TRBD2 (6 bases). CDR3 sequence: CASNLGTSINEQFF. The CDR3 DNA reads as TGTGCCAGCAACTTGGGGACTTCGATCAATGAGCAGTTCTTC.